These 28 T cell receptor beta chains were sequenced from one sample in a study of blood T cell repertoires in COVID-19. Here immunoSEQ multiplex PCR was the method, and the copy in TCRdb shows in-frame clones only, minus some. The sample carries 27,000 or so clones, 70% to 90% recorded once. Sequencing input: peripheral blood. The receptors here all came from a human donor in a cohort sampled during active COVID-19.

V usage is TRBV7-8 and J usage is TRBJ2-1; TRBD1 is a possible D gene (6 bases). The germline V and J ends were trimmed by 4 bases and 7 bases, with 17 bases remaining between them. Germline CDR1 reads SGHVS; CDR2 reads FQNEAQ. This CDR3 region has 15 residues. The CDR3 region has the DNA TGTGCCAGCAGCTGGGATAACAGGGTAAGGAATGAGCAGTTCTTC. Protein: CASSWDNRVRNEQFF.

V and J are TRBV28 and TRBJ2-3; 8 bases agree with TRBD1. The CDR3 contains 16 residues. The V gene end was trimmed by 2 bases and the J gene end by 1 base; junction bases not matched to a gene: 5. From germline, CDR1 is MDHEN and CDR2 SYDVKM. The DNA of the CDR3 is TGTGCCAGCAGTTTACCCCTGACAGGGGGCACAGATACGCAGTATTTT. This encodes CASSLPLTGGTDTQYF.

The rearrangement uses TRBV6-8 and TRBJ2-4; 7 bases agree with TRBD1. Germline CDR1 MNHGY, CDR2 SAAAGT. The CDR3 is made up of 14 amino acids. The J segment lost 6 bases and the V segment lost 4 bases, leaving 6 bases of the junction unmatched. The CDR3 sequence: CASSLQGSGNIQYF. The CDR3 DNA is TGTGCCAGCAGTTTACAGGGGTCCGGAAACATTCAGTACTTC.

V usage is TRBV27 and J usage is TRBJ1-4; D gene unclear. This CDR3 is built from 16 residues. Germline assignment: CDR1 MNHEY and CDR2 SMNVEV (reference sequence). V shed 0 bases and J shed 5 bases, with 13 bases lying between them. The CDR3 spells CASSLSGRGENEKLFF. CDR3 coding DNA: TGTGCCAGCAGTTTATCTGGCCGTGGAGAGAATGAAAAACTGTTTTTT.

The V and J genes are TRBV10-3 and TRBJ1-2; TRBD1 agrees at 8 bases. The CDR3 length is 17 residues. The V gene end was trimmed by 4 bases and the J gene end by 3 bases; junction bases not matched to a gene: 13. Germline V lookup: CDR1 ENHRY, CDR2 SYGVKD. The CDR3 protein is CAISGIGTGGIDYGYTF. CDR3 coding DNA: TGTGCCATCAGTGGGATCGGGACAGGAGGGATAGACTATGGCTACACCTTC.

The chain links TRBV4-1 to TRBJ2-5; D may be TRBD1 (5 bases). With 4 bases removed from V and 2 bases from J, the gap between germline ends came to 14 bases. Germline CDR1 MGHRA, CDR2 YSYEKL. The CDR3 runs to 15 residues. The CDR3 spells CASSRQTELQETQYF. The CDR3 coding sequence is TGCGCCAGCAGCCGCCAGACAGAACTTCAAGAGACCCAGTACTTC.

The V gene is TRBV4-1, the J gene TRBJ1-2; tentatively, D is TRBD1 (5 bases). Trimming took off 0 bases at V and 4 bases at J, with 9 bases between the two ends. This CDR3 spans 14 amino acids. CDR1 and CDR2 (germline): MGHRA, YSYEKL. The CDR3 here is CASSQDRGFYGYTF. Here the CDR3 DNA reads TGCGCCAGCAGCCAAGATCGGGGGTTCTATGGCTACACCTTC.

V and J are TRBV18 and TRBJ2-2, with 11 bases that match TRBD1. J lost 0 bases, V lost 5 bases, and 8 bases had no gene match. Per the germline V gene, CDR1 is KGHSH and CDR2 is LQKENI. This CDR3 is built from 18 residues. The DNA of the CDR3 is TGTGCCAGCTCAACCGAGGACAGGGGGCGAACGAACACCGGGGAGCTGTTTTTT. It specifies CASSTEDRGRTNTGELFF. The variable domain in full, completed from reference TRBV18 and TRBJ2-2, reads NAGVMQNPRHLVRRRGQEARLRCSPMKGHSHVYWYRQLPEEGLKFMVYLQKENIIDESGMPKERFSAEFPKEGPSILRIQQVVRGDSAAYFCASSTEDRGRTNTGELFFGEGSRLTVL.

The chain has TRBV2 and TRBJ1-5; D not resolved. Between the trimmed V and J ends, which lost 2 bases and 0 bases, there was a span of 11 bases. CDR1 is SNHLY and CDR2 is FYNNEI in the germline V gene. This CDR3 spans 16 amino acids. The CDR3 coding sequence is TGTGCCAGCAGTGAATGGGGAGGGTATAGCAATCAGCCCCAGCATTTT. Its protein product is CASSEWGGYSNQPQHF.

The V gene is TRBV6-5, the J gene TRBJ1-3, with a weak D call TRBD1 (6 bases). Germline V gene sequence: CDR1 MNHEY, CDR2 SVGAGI. The CDR3 loop spans 14 amino acids. With 7 bases removed from V and 1 base from J, the gap between germline ends came to 11 bases. The CDR3 DNA is TGTGCCAGCACAAGGACAGTTTCTGGAAACACCATATATTTT. Amino acids: CASTRTVSGNTIYF.

The CDR3 region is CASSRAGGSSYEQYF. In DNA, the CDR3 is TGTGCCAGCAGCCGAGCGGGGGGGAGCTCCTACGAGCAGTACTTC. This chain joins TRBV3-1 (or the pseudogene TRBV3-2) and TRBJ2-7; 10 bases are a match to TRBD2. The germline V gene has CDR1 LGHDT and CDR2 YNNKEL (reference sequence). Trimming at V came to 4 bases and at J to 0 bases, leaving 3 bases not matched to a gene. CDR3 length equals 15 residues.

This clone was picked up a small number of times. The V gene is TRBV6-4, the J gene TRBJ2-1; 7 positions match TRBD2. Per the germline V gene, CDR1 is MRHNA and CDR2 is SNTAGT. The CDR3 is 16 amino acids. V shed 10 bases, J shed 8 bases, and the junction held 20 bases outside the gene matches. The CDR3 loop is CATKEQAGWNLDEQFF. The DNA of the CDR3 is TGTGCCACCAAAGAACAAGCGGGGTGGAACTTAGATGAGCAGTTCTTC.

The chain uses TRBV3-1 (or the pseudogene TRBV3-2) and TRBJ2-3, with a possible D match to TRBD2 (5 bases). Germline CDR1 is LGHDT and CDR2 is YNNKEL (reference sequence). V shed 4 bases and J shed 4 bases, with 18 bases lying between them. The CDR3 totals 16 residues. The DNA for the CDR3 is TGTGCCAGCAGCCGTGGACTTGGTGGAGGACCAGATACGCAGTATTTT. As protein: CASSRGLGGGPDTQYF.

The chain carries TRBV23-1 and TRBJ2-3, with 9 bases matching TRBD2. TRBV23-1 is reported as an ORF; its role is uncertain. Germline trimming cut 2 bases from V and 2 bases from J; bases unmatched to any gene: 11. The CDR3 totals 18 residues. CDR3 nucleotide sequence: TGCGCCAGCAGTCAAGGGTCTCCGGGCGGGAGGGTCACAGATACGCAGTATTTT. Translating it yields CASSQGSPGGRVTDTQYF.

V is TRBV5-1 and J is TRBJ2-1, with 13 nucleotides matching TRBD2. V lost 4 bases and J lost 7; bases outside the gene matches: 2. Germline V gene data show CDR1 as SGHRS and CDR2 as YFSETQ. The CDR3 contains 14 residues. CDR3 nucleotide sequence: TGCGCCAGCAGCGGGGGACTAGCGGGAAATGAGCAGTTCTTC. This translates into CASSGGLAGNEQFF.

J is TRBJ2-3 and V is TRBV7-9; D is undetermined. Germline-derived CDR1 and CDR2 are SEHNR and FQNEAQ (reference sequence). The CDR3 has 13 amino acids. The ends were cut back, 2 bases at V and 2 bases at J, with 5 bases in the middle. The CDR3, as DNA: TGTGCCAGCAGCTTACAGGACACAGATACGCAGTATTTT. This translates into CASSLQDTDTQYF.

This clone was seen once. V gene TRBV19 combines with J gene TRBJ2-1, with 9 bases aligning to TRBD1. The CDR3 has 15 residues. Trimming took 7 bases from V and 6 from J; bases not matched to a gene: 10. Per germline, CDR1 LNHDA and CDR2 SQIVND (reference sequence). The CDR3 bases are TGTGCCAGTAAGACAGGGGGGCGCCCGCCCAATGAGCAGTTCTTC. Amino acids: CASKTGGRPPNEQFF.

The chain has TRBV25-1 and TRBJ2-2; D is possibly TRBD2 (6 bases). Trimming cost V 1 base and J 9 bases, with 12 bases left between them. CDR1 is MGHDK, CDR2 SYGVNS, per germline. This CDR3 comprises 14 residues. The CDR3 is CASSEFGGVRELFF. CDR3 coding DNA: TGTGCCAGCAGTGAATTCGGGGGAGTAAGGGAGCTGTTTTTT.

The chain employs TRBV9 and TRBJ2-1; TRBD1 aligns across 7 bases. The V gene's germline CDR1 is SGDLS and CDR2 YYNGEE. The CDR3 is 13 amino acids. With 4 bases clipped from V and 4 bases from J, the junction kept 2 bases outside the gene matches. The CDR3 DNA reads as TGTGCCAGCAGCCAGACAGGGTACAATGAGCAGTTCTTC. As protein: CASSQTGYNEQFF.

This rearrangement joins TRBV5-8 to TRBJ1-1; 8 nucleotides line up with TRBD1. V lost 4 bases and J lost 0; bases outside the gene matches: 5. The CDR3 loop spans 15 amino acids. Germline V gene sequence: CDR1 SGHTS, CDR2 YDEGEE. CDR3 nucleotides: TGTGCCAGCAGCATACAGGGGGTTATGAACACTGAAGCTTTCTTT. Translated: CASSIQGVMNTEAFF.

The chain recombines TRBV4-1 with TRBJ2-2; TRBD2 matches at 7 bases. V trimming: 1 base; J trimming: 7 bases; junction bases outside the gene matches: 9. The CDR3 covers 16 residues. Per the germline V gene, CDR1 is MGHRA and CDR2 is YSYEKL. This CDR3 reads CASSQVPAGANGELFF. The CDR3 coding sequence is TGCGCCAGCAGCCAAGTCCCTGCGGGAGCGAACGGGGAGCTGTTTTTT.

The rearrangement links TRBV4-2 to TRBJ1-2; weak D call: TRBD1 (5 bases). Trimming pared 3 bases from V and 7 bases from J, leaving 15 bases between. This CDR3 is built from 14 residues. Germline V gene lookup returns CDR1 LGHNA and CDR2 YNFKEQ. CDR3: CASSQSQADAGYTF. CDR3 DNA sequence: TGTGCCAGCAGCCAGTCACAGGCCGACGCTGGCTACACCTTC.

The chain joins TRBV2 to TRBJ2-7, with 9 positions matching TRBD1. V shed 1 base and J 4 bases; nucleotides not matched to a gene: 2. CDR3 length equals 14 residues. Germline values: CDR1 SNHLY, CDR2 FYNNEI. CDR3 sequence reads: CASSEGDRAYEQYF. The CDR3, as DNA: TGTGCCAGCAGTGAAGGGGACAGGGCTTACGAGCAGTACTTC. Full variable domain (rest looked up from reference TRBV2 and TRBJ2-7): EPEVTQTPSHQVTQMGQEVILRCVPISNHLYFYWYRQILGQKVEFLVSFYNNEISEKSEIFDDQFSVERPDGSNFTLKIRSTKLEDSAMYFCASSEGDRAYEQYFGPGTRLTVT.

The chain employs TRBV7-8 and TRBJ2-1; tentatively, D is TRBD2 (5 bases). The CDR3 runs to 14 residues. CDR1 is SGHVS, CDR2 FQNEAQ, per germline. Trimming left V 1 base short and J 9 bases short, with 13 bases between. The CDR3 bases are TGTGCCAGCAGCTTAGAGAGAGGAGGCTTTGAGCAGTTCTTC. It codes for CASSLERGGFEQFF. Supplemented by reference TRBV7-8 and TRBJ2-1, the full variable domain reads GAGVSQSPRYKVAKRGQDVALRCDPISGHVSLFWYQQALGQGPEFLTYFQNEAQLDKSGLPSDRFFAERPEGSVSTLKIQRTQQEDSAVYLCASSLERGGFEQFFGPGTRLTVL.

This chain uses TRBV24-1 with TRBJ2-5; 9 bases line up with TRBD1. The CDR3 has 15 residues. Losses at the gene ends were 7 bases for V and 5 bases for J; bases not matched to a gene: 10. In germline, CDR1 is KGHDR, CDR2 SFDVKD. The CDR3 bases are TGTGCCACCAGCGCGTACCGGACAGGGGATGAGACCCAGTACTTC. It encodes CATSAYRTGDETQYF.

Here the CDR3 DNA reads TGTGCCTGGAGTGTAACTAGCGGGGGGGCAGATACGCAGTATTTT. As protein: CAWSVTSGGADTQYF. The chain is built from TRBV30 and TRBJ2-3; 13 nucleotides match TRBD2. Germline lookup yields CDR1 GTSNPN and CDR2 SVGIG (reference sequence). The CDR3 loop spans 15 amino acids. Germline trimming cut 0 bases from V and 4 bases from J; bases unmatched to any gene: 1.

V and J are TRBV11-2 and TRBJ2-7; TRBD1 might be the D (6 bases). Looked up from germline, CDR1 is SGHAT and CDR2 is FQNNGV. With 3 bases removed from V and 2 bases from J, the gap between germline ends came to 14 bases. CDR3 length equals 15 residues. The CDR3 region is CASSLKGTPTYEQYF. The CDR3, as DNA: TGTGCCAGCAGCTTGAAAGGGACACCGACCTACGAGCAGTACTTC.

The DNA of the CDR3 is TGTGCCAACAAGGACAGGGACTTCACCTACAATGAGCAGTTCTTC. Translated, it gives CANKDRDFTYNEQFF. This chain uses TRBV2 with TRBJ2-1, with 8 bases fitting TRBD1. The CDR3 is 15 amino acids. The V gene end was trimmed by 10 bases and the J gene end by 2 bases; junction bases not matched to a gene: 10. Germline CDR1 SNHLY, CDR2 FYNNEI.